This entry lists 10 T cell receptor beta chains sequenced from one sample in a study of cytomegalovirus exposure and HLA in healthy donors. PCR employed 60 Vbeta and 13 Jbeta primers. The assay was immunoSEQ multiplex PCR, and TCRdb's table has in-frame clones only and misses some. The sample shows over 150,000 clones, about 80% of them seen only once. The sequenced sample was PBMCs. All receptors derive from a man aged 30-40 years in good health and CMV-seropositive.

The V and J genes are TRBV28 and TRBJ2-1; 8 bases fit TRBD2. From germline, CDR1 is MDHEN and CDR2 SYDVKM. V was clipped by 5 bases and J by 2 bases; unmatched bases: 8. The CDR3 sequence is 16 residues long. The CDR3 here is CASSLGGVVTYNEQFF. The CDR3 DNA reads TGTGCCAGCAGTCTCGGGGGGGTGGTTACCTACAATGAGCAGTTCTTC.

The chain is built from TRBV5-4 and TRBJ1-4; 10 nucleotides match TRBD1. CDR1 is SGHNT and CDR2 is YYREEE in the germline V gene (reference sequence). This CDR3 is built from 15 residues. Trimming cost V 4 bases and J 3 bases; bases outside gene matches: 3. For the CDR3, the DNA is TGTGCCAGCAGCAAGGACAGGGGGGCTAATGAAAAACTGTTTTTT. Translated: CASSKDRGANEKLFF.

The chain joins TRBV11-2 to TRBJ2-7; weak D call: TRBD1 (5 bases). The CDR3 runs to 17 residues. Germline CDR1 and CDR2: SGHAT and FQNNGV. Trimming pared 4 bases from V and 4 bases from J, leaving 23 bases between. The CDR3 region has the DNA TGTGCCAGCAGCTCTCAGGGTTCCCGGAGTTTACGTTACGAGCAGTACTTC. Amino acid sequence: CASSSQGSRSLRYEQYF.

About this clone: The sample carries other DNA sequences with the same CDR3. The V gene is TRBV7-9, the J gene TRBJ2-7, with a tentative D call TRBD2 (5 bases). Trimming removed 0 bases from V and 3 bases from J, with 6 bases in between. From germline, CDR1 is SEHNR and CDR2 FQNEAQ (reference sequence). This CDR3 region has 13 residues. CDR3 in amino acids: CASSLAGSYEQYF. The CDR3 DNA sequence: TGTGCCAGCAGCTTAGCTGGGAGCTACGAGCAGTACTTC.

This clone was observed a single time. The chain links TRBV27 to TRBJ2-7; D is perhaps TRBD1 (5 bases). Trimming removed 0 bases at V and 3 bases at J, with 12 bases between. CDR1 is MNHEY and CDR2 is SMNVEV in the germline V gene (reference sequence). The length of the CDR3 is 15 residues. In nucleotides, the CDR3 is TGTGCCAGCAGTTTATCTGCAGGGTTGTTCTACGAGCAGTACTTC. Amino acid sequence: CASSLSAGLFYEQYF.

The chain uses TRBV7-2 and TRBJ2-7; 8 bases are a match to TRBD1. This CDR3 has 14 residues. Unmatched junction bases numbered 9, after V lost 4 bases and J lost 7 bases. Germline values: CDR1 SGHTA, CDR2 FQGNSA. The chain's CDR3 is CASSSGTGSYEQYF. The DNA of the CDR3 is TGTGCCAGCAGCTCCGGGACAGGATCTTATGAGCAGTACTTC.

Many counts were recorded for this clone. The chain carries TRBV5-4 and TRBJ2-5; D may be TRBD2 (5 bases). CDR1 and CDR2 (germline): SGHNT, YYREEE (reference sequence). V was trimmed by 5 bases and J by 0 bases, leaving 11 bases between them. The CDR3 extends over 14 amino acids. Written as DNA, the CDR3 is TGTGCCAGCAGGAGCGGATCGTACCAAGAGACCCAGTACTTC. Its translation is CASRSGSYQETQYF. The full variable domain, with the rest looked up from reference TRBV5-4 and TRBJ2-5, is ETGVTQSPTHLIKTRGQQVTLRCSSQSGHNTVSWYQQALGQGPQFIFQYYREEENGRGNFPPRFSGLQFPNYSSELNVNALELDDSALYLCASRSGSYQETQYFGPGTRLLVL.

The chain carries TRBV7-3 and TRBJ2-5; 7 bases align to TRBD1. Germline V gene lookup returns CDR1 SGHTA and CDR2 FQGTGA. The V gene end was trimmed by 5 bases and the J gene end by 5 bases; junction bases not matched to a gene: 11. There are 15 residues in the CDR3. The CDR3 nucleotides are TGTGCCAGCAGCAAGGGGGCGGTAGAGGGGGAGACCCAGTACTTC. This translates into CASSKGAVEGETQYF.

V and J are TRBV6-6 and TRBJ2-7; 7 bases are a match to TRBD1. The CDR3 consists of 15 residues. The V gene end was trimmed by 2 bases and the J gene end by 2 bases; junction bases not matched to a gene: 6. The germline V gene has CDR1 MNHNY and CDR2 SVGAGI (reference sequence). The CDR3 DNA is TGTGCCAGCAGTTACCCCGGTCAGGGGGCCTACGAGCAGTACTTC. It specifies CASSYPGQGAYEQYF.

The chain is built from TRBV7-9 and TRBJ2-3; the D gene is possibly TRBD1 (6 bases). Germline lookup yields CDR1 SEHNR and CDR2 FQNEAQ (reference sequence). This CDR3 has 15 amino acids. V dropped 2 bases and J dropped 0 bases, with 9 bases sitting between them. The CDR3 loop is CASSLLGQSTDTQYF. Written as DNA, the CDR3 is TGTGCCAGCAGCTTATTAGGACAGAGCACAGATACGCAGTATTTT.